The rows below give T cell receptor beta chains drawn from one sample of a study of blood T cell repertoires in COVID-19. Here immunoSEQ multiplex PCR was the method, and the copy in TCRdb shows in-frame clones only, minus some. Altogether 9,500 to 15,000 clones are present, about nine tenths being singletons, with the ten largest covering roughly 13%. The sequenced sample consisted of peripheral blood. These receptors came from an older man with active COVID-19. Both conserved end residues are part of each CDR3. D genes are given only for firm matches. Some rows mark clone size as missing; the rest say once, few, many or name a class of expanded clone.

V: TRBV2; size: once; D: TRBD2; J: TRBJ2-5; length: 12; CDR3: CASGGVRETQYF; DNA: TGTGCCAGTGGGGGGGTGCGAGAGACCCAGTACTTC
V: TRBV18; size: -; D: TRBD2; J: TRBJ2-2; length: 13; CDR3: CASSPRETGELFF; DNA: TGTGCCAGCTCACCGCGGGAGACCGGGGAGCTGTTTTTT
V: TRBV18; size: -; D: -; J: TRBJ2-7; length: 14; CDR3: CASSRGGTSYEQYF; DNA: TGTGCCAGCTCTCGTGGAGGGACGTCCTACGAGCAGTACTTC
V: TRBV7-6; size: -; D: TRBD2; J: TRBJ2-2; length: 18; CDR3: CASSLEAASGGYAGELFF; DNA: TGTGCCAGCAGCTTAGAAGCCGCTAGCGGGGGGTATGCCGGGGAGCTGTTTTTT
V: TRBV11-2; size: -; D: -; J: TRBJ1-6; length: 15; CDR3: CASSLSRGGDSPLHF; DNA: TGTGCCAGCAGCTTAAGTCGAGGGGGAGATTCACCCCTCCACTTT
V: TRBV10-3; size: -; D: TRBD2; J: TRBJ2-3; length: 16; CDR3: CAISEGLAGLTDTQYF; DNA: TGTGCCATCAGTGAGGGACTAGCGGGCCTGACAGATACGCAGTATTTT
V: TRBV10-1; size: -; D: -; J: TRBJ1-1; length: 13; CDR3: CASSESGNTEAFF; DNA: TGCGCCAGCAGTGAGTCCGGGAACACTGAAGCTTTCTTT
V: TRBV5-1; size: -; D: TRBD1; J: TRBJ1-3; length: 15; CDR3: CASSPGGYTGNTIYF; DNA: TGCGCCAGCAGCCCAGGGGGGTACACTGGAAACACCATATATTTT
V: TRBV19; size: -; D: -; J: TRBJ2-1; length: 14; CDR3: CASSLPGSGDEQFF; DNA: TGTGCCAGTAGTCTGCCGGGATCTGGTGATGAGCAGTTCTTC
V: TRBV11-3; size: -; D: TRBD2; J: TRBJ2-5; length: 17; CDR3: CASSLEGSGGRQETQYF; DNA: TGTGCCAGCAGCTTAGAAGGTAGCGGGGGGCGCCAAGAGACCCAGTACTTC
V: TRBV2; size: -; D: -; J: TRBJ1-1; length: 12; CDR3: CASSFMLETAFF; DNA: TGTGCCAGCAGCTTCATGCTGGAGACAGCTTTCTTT
V: TRBV7-2; size: -; D: TRBD2; J: TRBJ2-3; length: 13; CDR3: CASKRGSTDTQYF; DNA: TGTGCCAGTAAGCGGGGGAGCACAGATACGCAGTATTTT